This T cell receptor beta chain was observed in a study of CXCR3-negative and CXCR3-positive naive CD8 T cells. Germline-derived CDR1 and CDR2 are MNHNY and SVGAGI (reference sequence). There are 14 residues in the CDR3. All TRB cDNA libraries came from 5' RACE performed with UMI labels. TCRdb reprocessed the 5' RACE reads and stores each CDR3 protein as one record, lacking DNA. Its table lists about 40,000 distinct CDR3 sequences. Points from the study as a whole: Similarly elevated diversity marked both naive subsets, with memory CD8+ cells showing far lower diversity. Comparison of naive CXCR3-negative and CXCR3-positive cells revealed similar TRBV-TRBJ usage, while memory cells differed. Between one naive subset and the other, surface CD5 was comparable, and TCR strength was inferred from TRB CDR3 properties.

To note about this clonotype: The antigen is not known.

The receptor was isolated from a human donor in good health. Some clones in this sample may be carry-over from other donors' samples. This chain joins TRBV6-6 and TRBJ1-5. Sequencing used memory CD8+ T cells from blood. CDR3 protein: CASSLDYSNQPQHF.